The present T cell receptor beta chain was sequenced within a study of cytomegalovirus exposure and HLA in healthy donors (dated by TCRdb to 2016 to 2017). About the full investigation: In an earlier analysis of some 610 of the donors, around 300 Gb of sequence data and approximately 100 million unique TCR beta sequences from about 179 million T cells were reported. Every repertoire in the discovery cohort had been generated on one and the same sequencing platform. The T cell repertoires of 550 to 850 subjects were profiled by immunosequencing and related to cytomegalovirus serostatus. Along with the approximately 700-subject first cohort, a separate validation cohort of roughly 110 different subjects was used. High-throughput TCR immunosequencing, statistical association of individual TCRs with disease status, and machine learning were combined to predict cytomegalovirus infection status. Across approximately 400 genotyped donors of the cohort, an average of roughly 230,000 unique TCR beta nucleotide sequences per donor were sequenced, and 15% to 20% of those sequences were non-productive. In a later genetic analysis, genome-wide SNP genotypes for about three fifths of the 666 donors were used, and that subset was treated as a discovery cohort. The aim of the study was to test whether cataloging public T cell receptors could identify signatures of past pathogen exposure. An earlier analysis of approximately 500 of the donors applied high-throughput TCR beta sequencing to assess whether each TCR beta V gene segment acted as functional or pseudogenic. Donor age, sex, ethnicity and CMV serostatus were collected together with the repertoire data. HLA typing covered class I and class II loci at four-digit resolution. Because of strong linkage in the cohort, roughly five DR-DQ haplotypes were treated as single units for association and clustering. The later analysis used no new phenotypic data to find candidate immune exposures, relying instead on TCR beta sequences and their occurrence across donors. Of the 300 to 500 genotyped donors, more than 75% were placed in the genetic ancestry cluster associated with self-reported Caucasian donors. Typing coverage varied by locus: roughly 620-640 donors for A, B, C, DRB1 and DQB1; roughly 510 for DQA1; 600 to 610 for DPA1; under 490 for DPB1. An early release covering around 630 HLA-typed donors comprised about 300 gigabases of sequencing data and around 80 million unique TCR sequences. A later analysis re-examined previously published TCR beta repertoires from several hundred donors and added high-resolution HLA genotyping to investigate patterns of TCR occurrence. General findings and caveats noted by the study authors: Strong co-occurrence of HLA alleles, especially DR and DQ, made assigning TCR associations to individual alleles difficult. Most TCR sequences were observed very rarely across donors, whereas some public TCRs were present in many individuals. A later analysis found that TCR association rates varied across HLA loci, with DRB1 alleles showing the most associated TCRs and HLA-C alleles the fewest. In a later analysis, most CMV-associated TCR beta chains were found to appear HLA-restricted, with HLA associations seemingly driven largely by CMV exposure. Linkage disequilibrium might explain the correlated functional status among segregating V segments, but an unknown experimental factor could not be ruled out. According to the authors, the approach could potentially be generalized to other disease states and immunological phenotypes. In a later analysis, HLA-associated TCR beta chains were found to be more clonally expanded and to have lower generation probabilities than equally common non-associated chains. A later analysis associated about 16,000 TCR beta sequences with specific HLA alleles at a false discovery rate of 0.05. Because counts were too low, fewer than 20 rarely observed V segments, including chromosome 9 orphons, were excluded from the earlier analysis of some 590 of the donors. This cohort had only TCR beta chains sequenced, and the lack of alpha or paired-chain data limited which features could be detected. For the cohort, immune exposure information was limited to CMV serostatus. A further reported finding was that TCR beta sequences accurately predicted the HLA-A and HLA-B alleles for most subjects in the first cohort. Several of the top co-occurrence clusters appeared to be linked to parvovirus B19, influenza, CMV and Epstein-Barr virus, according to a later analysis. The classifier was reported to diagnose cytomegalovirus status with high specificity and sensitivity in both the original cohort and the validation cohort. An association between a missense DCLRE1C variant and V-gene and J-gene trimming of TCR beta chains was found in a later genetic analysis and replicated in an independent cohort. The presence/absence analyses assumed that sequencing depth was roughly uniform across donors, and that assumption may not be true. Because some donors lacked HLA typing at each locus, the association tests relied only on the typed subset. Because the 87-base-pair reads could not distinguish some IMGT-functional V segments, including TRBV6-2 and TRBV6-3, those segments were excluded. The study listed 150 to 200 TCR beta chains as associated with cytomegalovirus. In vitro tests confirmed that three of the cytomegalovirus-associated TCR beta chains recognize cytomegalovirus antigens. In an earlier analysis of a few hundred of the donors, most TCR beta V segments were observed in productive rearrangements about 90% or about 30% of the time, broadly matching IMGT annotations. According to a later genetic analysis, donors in an Asian-associated ancestry cluster had fewer N-insertions in productive TCRs than the roughly 670-donor mean. A cluster of highly shared sequence variants was judged likely to be a technical artifact of the sequencing pipeline.

At the junction V is shortened by 7 bases and J by 5 bases; bases outside the gene matches: 10. CDR1 SGHNT and CDR2 YYREEE are derived from the germline V gene (reference sequence). From the cysteine through the phenylalanine, the CDR3 covers 14 amino acids. Only the CDR3 DNA stays, 42 bases, in frame from base 1. In total, 630 or so healthy bone marrow donors made up the cohort. Cohort members were all nominally healthy when sampled, although unrecorded immune exposures were likely present. The donor tested CMV seronegative, placing the donor among the roughly 350 seronegative members of the cohort. A peripheral blood sample was provided by each donor, and peripheral blood mononuclear cells were used for TCR beta sequencing. The Qiagen DNeasy Blood Extraction Kit was used to extract genomic DNA from the blood cell samples. To prepare the library, the immunoSEQ multiplex PCR assay was applied. For the multiplex PCR, a mixture combining 60 forward primers for TCR Vbeta segments and 13 reverse primers for TCR Jbeta segments was used. The CDR3 region of rearranged TCR beta genes was amplified from genomic DNA with a multiplex PCR assay. The amplified TCR beta libraries were sequenced on the Illumina HiSeq System as 87-base-pair reads. The original methods were these. A later analysis tallied around 87 million unique TCR beta chains across the 666 repertoires, and about 12 million of those chains were shared by two or more donors. Raw reads were error-corrected and collapsed into unique sequences with a nearest-neighbor algorithm that merged closely related sequences to remove PCR and sequencing errors. CDR3 sequences were aligned to IMGT reference sequences to assign V, D and J gene segments. For a sequence to be retained, a match of at least six nucleotides to both a V gene segment and a J gene segment was required. A rearrangement was called productive if the CDR3 had no stop codons and remained in frame with V and J, and every other rearrangement was called non-productive. CDR3 was defined by IMGT convention, running from the second conserved V-encoded cysteine to the conserved J-encoded phenylalanine. In an earlier analysis of roughly 580 of the donors, sequences lacking an unambiguous match to a single V gene segment were excluded. In an earlier analysis of 587 of the donors, V segments were called functional above 56.7% productive rearrangements and were called segregating when the between-donor standard deviation exceeded 5%. A statistical classification framework was built for diagnosing cytomegalovirus status from the catalog of TCR beta chain sequences. In a later analysis, TCR nucleotide sequences were compared against IMGT/GENE-DB human TR gene sequences so that V and J genes could be assigned. Using the TCRdist pipeline, a later analysis assigned CDR3 sequences along with most-parsimonious VDJ recombination scenarios. In a later analysis, each TCR beta chain was defined by its CDR3 amino acid sequence together with its V-gene family, and reads without a unique V-gene family were excluded. As a way to deal with suspected cross-contamination and a sequencing artifact, a later analysis dropped under 600 nucleotide sequences that were highly shared and had low generation probability. For each public chain, a later analysis derived a clonal expansion index from normalized ranks of inferred template counts within each repertoire. A later analysis computed generation probabilities with a VDJ recombination model fitted to out-of-frame rearrangements, and checked the results against IGoR. A later analysis scored TCR-TCR, TCR-HLA and TCR-CMV co-occurrence with hypergeometric tests, applying a repertoire-size bias correction to TCR pairs. In a later analysis, false discovery rates were estimated by permuting HLA or CMV assignments 20 times. A later analysis grouped co-occurring TCRs with DBSCAN, adding TCRdist sequence similarity when clustering within HLA-allele-positive subsets. Repertoires with fewer than 30,000 or more than 120,000 public chains, plus five repertoires with anomalous nucleotide sharing, were excluded from co-occurrence clustering. TCRdb took over this immuneACCESS table, retaining in-frame rearrangements with V and J assigned. Such tables are incomplete; in checked studies, under half of the missing clones stem from an unresolved V gene, and the remainder is unexplained. The DNA was the basis for D and trimming; V, J and clone size are from that table. The sample includes 100,000 to 120,000 clones, with 60% to 80% observed a single time. The ten largest clones represent approximately 3% of the sample.

This clone was found a few times. The antigen it binds to is not known. Qualities for individual bases were not recorded, and no much larger clone is one base off. The chain employs TRBV5-4 and TRBJ2-3; 7 bases in the middle match TRBD2. The TCR sequence derives from a young man in good health and CMV-seronegative. The sequenced material came from PBMCs. The sequenced DNA is TGTGCCAGCCGCTCGGGGGGAGAGGGAGATACGCAGTATTTT. This translates into CASRSGGEGDTQYF.